Listed here are 19 T cell receptor beta chains from one sample, sequenced in a study of response to subunit inactivated influenza vaccine. TCRdb independently ran MiXCR on the RT-PCR reads; one entry per CDR3 protein. The sample yields approximately 730,000 distinct CDR3 sequences, 14% seen once. Sequencing was performed on PBMCs from blood, taken less than 15 days before vaccination. These receptors originate from a man aged 50-59 years who received an inactivated influenza vaccine.

V and J are TRBV6-2 or TRBV6-3 and TRBJ2-7; the match to TRBD1 covers 7 bases. The CDR3 length is 13 residues. Germline V gene sequence: CDR1 MNHEY, CDR2 SVGEGT. V lost 2 bases to trimming and J lost 7 bases; unmatched junction nucleotides: 5. CDR3 coding DNA: TGTGCCAGCAGTTACCAGACAGGGCGTGAGCAGTACTTC. Protein sequence: CASSYQTGREQYF.

The chain uses TRBV7-8 and TRBJ2-5, with D possibly TRBD1 on 6 matching bases. The ends were cut back, 1 base at V and 0 bases at J, with 12 bases in the middle. The CDR3 runs 16 residues. Germline CDR1 and CDR2: SGHVS and FQNEAQ. The chain's CDR3 is CASSLEGTLYQETQYF. In DNA, the CDR3 is TGTGCCAGCAGCTTAGAAGGGACATTGTACCAAGAGACCCAGTACTTC.

This clonotype was counted only a few times. The rearrangement uses TRBV5-1 and TRBJ2-1, with 7 bases fitting TRBD1. Germline V gene lookup returns CDR1 SGHRS and CDR2 YFSETQ. The J segment lost 8 bases and the V segment lost 0 bases, leaving 5 bases of the junction unmatched. The CDR3 runs to 14 residues. CDR3 DNA sequence: TGCGCCAGCAGCTTGGAGCGGCAGGGGGATGAGCAGTTCTTC. Protein: CASSLERQGDEQFF.

Concerning this clonotype itself: At one boundary the junction diverges from the germline segment, which might be a read error. For the CDR3, the DNA is TGCAGCGTTAAAGGACAGGGGGCAGATACACAGTATTTT. It translates to CSVKGQGADTQYF. The chain couples TRBV29-1 to TRBJ2-3; 11 bases are a match to TRBD1. The germline gives CDR1 SQVTM, CDR2 ANQGSEA. The CDR3 consists of 13 residues.

The gene calls are TRBV27 and TRBJ2-1; D is unresolved. Between the trimmed V and J ends, which lost 4 bases and 5 bases, there was a span of 9 bases. Germline assignment: CDR1 MNHEY and CDR2 SMNVEV (reference sequence). This CDR3 contains 13 residues. The CDR3 loop is CASSWTRDNEQFF. The CDR3 DNA is TGTGCCAGCAGTTGGACCAGAGACAATGAGCAGTTCTTC.

This clonotype occurred many times. The chain joins TRBV4-2 to TRBJ1-1, with D possibly being TRBD1 (6 bases). The V end lost 0 bases, the J end lost 11 bases, and 19 bases lay between the germline ends. From germline, CDR1 is LGHNA and CDR2 YNFKEQ. CDR3 length equals 15 residues. CDR3 loop: CASSQDTGGRGPAFF. The CDR3 DNA follows: TGTGCCAGCAGCCAAGATACGGGGGGGCGGGGGCCGGCTTTCTTT.

This chain joins TRBV20-1 and TRBJ1-4; D is undetermined. The V and J ends lost 0 bases and 6 bases respectively, with 14 bases between them. This CDR3 spans 15 amino acids. Germline values: CDR1 DFQATT, CDR2 SNEGSKA (reference sequence). The CDR3 protein is CSARDLAGNHEKLFF. CDR3 nucleotide sequence: TGCAGTGCTAGAGATCTTGCGGGTAACCATGAAAAACTGTTTTTT.

This chain uses TRBV6-1 with TRBJ2-1; 9 bases align to TRBD2. The V and J ends lost 2 bases and 10 bases, in that order; junction bases with no gene match: 9. The CDR3 length is 15 residues. CDR1 MNHNS and CDR2 SASEGT come from the germline V gene. CDR3 nucleotides: TGTGCCAGCAGTGAACTGGTAGCGGGAGTTGGAGAGCAGTTCTTC. It encodes CASSELVAGVGEQFF.

The chain is built from TRBV12-3 or TRBV12-4 and TRBJ2-5; 8 nucleotides align to TRBD2. With V trimmed by 6 bases and J by 7 bases, 7 bases remained unmatched. The CDR3 is 13 amino acids. In DNA form, the CDR3 reads TGTGCCAGCAGGGCGGGGGGCATGGGGACCCAGTACTTC. Its translation is CASRAGGMGTQYF.

This clonotype occurred many times. The chain is built from TRBV9 and TRBJ2-7, with TRBD1 matching over 9 bases. CDR3 size: 14 residues. V shed 0 bases, J shed 2 bases, and the junction held 0 bases outside the gene matches. Per the germline V gene, CDR1 is SGDLS and CDR2 is YYNGEE. DNA of the CDR3: TGTGCCAGCAGCGTAGGACAGGGGGCCTACGAGCAGTACTTC. Encoded protein: CASSVGQGAYEQYF.

The chain recombines TRBV6-2 or TRBV6-3 with TRBJ2-1, with 9 bases aligning to TRBD2. V lost 4 bases to trimming and J lost 2 bases; unmatched junction nucleotides: 6. Germline assignment: CDR1 MNHEY and CDR2 SVGEGT. The CDR3 spans 16 residues. The CDR3 DNA reads TGTGCCAGCAGTTTCGAACTAGCGGGTACCTACAATGAGCAGTTCTTC. Residues: CASSFELAGTYNEQFF.

This clonotype was recorded at least ten times. V usage is TRBV6-2 or TRBV6-3 and J usage is TRBJ2-1, with D perhaps assigned TRBD1 or TRBD2 (5 bases each). Per the germline V gene, CDR1 is MNHEY and CDR2 is SVGEGT. This CDR3 comprises 14 residues. V was pared by 1 base and J by 2 bases, with 6 bases between. For the CDR3, the DNA is TGTGCCAGCAGTTACTGGGACGCCTACAATGAGCAGTTCTTC. As protein: CASSYWDAYNEQFF.

In its sample, this clonotype was seen a few times. This rearrangement joins TRBV12-3 or TRBV12-4 to TRBJ2-1, with D perhaps given as TRBD1 or TRBD2 (6 bases each). Trimming removed 4 bases from V and 6 bases from J, with 16 bases in between. The CDR3 is 15 residues long. The CDR3 here is CASSSTGRRVNEQFF. In nucleotides, the CDR3 is TGTGCCAGCAGTTCGACAGGCCGGAGGGTCAATGAGCAGTTCTTC.

The chain employs TRBV5-1 and TRBJ2-5; D not certain. The germline V gene encodes CDR1 SGHRS and CDR2 YFSETQ. This CDR3 region has 11 residues. V lost 5 bases and J 5 bases, leaving 7 bases between the germline ends. Written as DNA, the CDR3 is TGCGCCAGCAGGGAAAGGGAGACCCAGTACTTC. This translates into CASRERETQYF.

Here the CDR3 DNA reads TGTGCCAGCAGCCACCGACAGGGGGCAGGCGAGCAGTACTTC. This gives the protein CASSHRQGAGEQYF. The chain carries TRBV7-2 and TRBJ2-7; 10 nucleotides align to TRBD1. The CDR3 contains 14 residues. CDR1 is SGHTA and CDR2 is FQGNSA in the germline V gene. The trim removed 5 bases at V and 6 bases at J, leaving 7 bases unmatched.

This chain connects TRBV19 to TRBJ2-7; the match to TRBD1 covers 8 bases. Germline lookup yields CDR1 LNHDA and CDR2 SQIVND (reference sequence). This CDR3 has 15 residues. V trimming: 5 bases; J trimming: 2 bases; junction bases outside the gene matches: 8. The CDR3 protein is CASSPRTGTPYEQYF. The CDR3 DNA is TGTGCCAGTAGTCCACGGACAGGGACGCCCTACGAGCAGTACTTC.

This clonotype is a singleton in its sample. J is TRBJ2-3 and V is TRBV4-3; D may be TRBD1 (5 bases). V was pared by 0 bases and J by 5 bases, with 15 bases between. CDR1 is LGHNA and CDR2 is YSLEER in the germline V gene. The CDR3 is 16 amino acids. CDR3 DNA: TGCGCCAGCAGCCAAGAGTGGCAGGGCGGTGGAGATACGCAGTATTTT. Translating it yields CASSQEWQGGGDTQYF.

This clonotype has only a few counts. The chain links TRBV27 to TRBJ1-6, with D hard to call. V was shortened by 6 bases and J by 6 bases, with 12 bases between the two germline ends. Germline assignment: CDR1 MNHEY and CDR2 SMNVEV (reference sequence). CDR3 length: 14 residues. The CDR3 sequence is CASSPNGVNSPLHF. CDR3 nucleotide sequence: TGTGCCAGCAGCCCGAACGGAGTTAATTCACCCCTCCACTTT.

This chain links TRBV11-2 with TRBJ2-7, with D tentatively TRBD1 (6 bases). Trimming took 5 bases from V and 5 from J, leaving 19 bases between them. Germline assignment: CDR1 SGHAT and CDR2 FQNNGV. The CDR3 sequence is 15 residues long. CDR3: CASSPVRGKGDEQYF. CDR3 coding DNA: TGTGCCAGCAGCCCGGTAAGGGGGAAAGGCGACGAGCAGTACTTC. Complete variable domain (other parts from reference TRBV11-2 and TRBJ2-7): EAGVAQSPRYKIIEKRQSVAFWCNPISGHATLYWYQQILGQGPKLLIQFQNNGVVDDSQLPKDRFSAERLKGVDSTLKIQPAKLEDSAVYLCASSPVRGKGDEQYFGPGTRLTVT.